The entry that follows covers one TCR beta chain sequence. The data originate from a study of beta chain features in type 1 diabetes. Sequenced material consisted of expressed TCRB transcripts (all of the isolated RNA was reverse transcribed). Only in-frame clones appear in the TCRdb table, and some are missing; sequencing was by immunoSEQ multiplex PCR. The data show hundreds of thousands of clones, with approximately 70% seen just once and around 0.05% held by the top ten. This CDR3 spans 14 amino acids. CDR1 is SQVTM and CDR2 is ANQGSEA in the germline V gene. Trimming pared 4 bases from V and 0 bases from J, leaving 9 bases between.

Sequencing used naive CD4+ T cells from blood. The sequence came from a man aged 25 to 45 in good health. This chain joins TRBV29-1 and TRBJ2-2; no firm D call. CDR3 nucleotide sequence: TGCAGCGTTGTAGACTTCCCGAACACCGGGGAGCTGTTTTTT. This gives the protein CSVVDFPNTGELFF.